The 28 T cell receptor beta chains listed next were all sequenced from one sample in a study of response to subunit inactivated influenza vaccine. TCRdb reprocessed the RT-PCR reads via MiXCR and lists one record per CDR3 protein. This sample has 450,000 to 600,000 distinct CDR3 sequences, with under 9% found just once. Material: PBMCs from blood, obtained approximately 25 months after vaccination. These receptors originate from a man in his fifties or sixties who received an inactivated influenza vaccine.

This chain links TRBV12-3 or TRBV12-4 with TRBJ1-2, with unresolved D. The CDR3 totals 16 residues. V was shortened by 5 bases and J by 9 bases, with 25 bases between the two germline ends. CDR3 bases: TGTGCCAGCAGTCCAACACGCCAGATTAGTAAAAGGAGCTACACCTTC. It yields the protein CASSPTRQISKRSYTF.

This clonotype was found a few times. The chain links TRBV6-5 to TRBJ2-7; the D gene could be TRBD1 or TRBD2 (7 bases each). The V gene lost 1 base and the J gene lost 7 bases, with 17 bases spanning the gap. CDR3 length: 15 amino acids. The germline V gene has CDR1 MNHEY and CDR2 SVGAGI. The CDR3 DNA sequence: TGTGCCAGCAGTTACTTGGCAGGGGGGGATGGGGAGCAGTACTTC. Encoded protein: CASSYLAGGDGEQYF.

Only a few counts were recorded for this clonotype. The chain uses TRBV6-1 and TRBJ1-2; D is undetermined. Per the germline V gene, CDR1 is MNHNS and CDR2 is SASEGT. Trimming took 3 bases from V and 4 from J, leaving 12 bases between them. The length of the CDR3 is 14 residues. As DNA, the CDR3 is TGTGCCAGCAGTGACGTGTTGTTATTCTATGGCTACACCTTC. Protein: CASSDVLLFYGYTF.

Only a few counts were recorded for this clonotype. This chain uses TRBV28 with TRBJ1-3, with D possibly TRBD1 on 5 matching bases. The CDR3 is 14 residues long. Germline loops: CDR1 MDHEN, CDR2 SYDVKM. V was trimmed by 9 bases and J by 0 bases, leaving 12 bases between them. CDR3 residues: CASRGGSSGNTIYF. The CDR3 region has the DNA TGTGCCAGTAGGGGTGGGAGCTCTGGAAACACCATATATTTT.

This clonotype has at least ten counts. This rearrangement joins TRBV7-2 to TRBJ2-7, with 7 bases lining up with TRBD1. J lost 4 bases, V lost 4 bases, and 13 bases had no gene match. Germline V gene data show CDR1 as SGHTA and CDR2 as FQGNSA. CDR3 size: 16 residues. This CDR3 is CASSSNAGTAWYEQYF. The CDR3 DNA follows: TGTGCCAGCAGCTCAAACGCCGGGACAGCATGGTACGAGCAGTACTTC.

The rearrangement uses TRBV6-5 and TRBJ1-6, with 7 positions matching TRBD1. The trim removed 2 bases at V and 10 bases at J, leaving 11 bases unmatched. The germline CDR1 and CDR2 sequences are MNHEY and SVGAGI. This CDR3 region has 16 residues. The CDR3 DNA sequence: TGTGCCAGCAGTTACGGTCTGGCCAGGGGGGGCTCACCCCTCCACTTT. It codes for CASSYGLARGGSPLHF.

This clonotype occurred a few times. The chain joins TRBV12-3 or TRBV12-4 to TRBJ2-5; 9 nucleotides align to TRBD2. This CDR3 contains 15 residues. Unmatched junction bases numbered 8, after V lost 5 bases and J lost 4 bases. The CDR3 spells CASSHQAGGGETQYF. Here the CDR3 DNA reads TGTGCCAGCAGTCACCAAGCGGGAGGAGGAGAGACCCAGTACTTC.

This clonotype was observed at least ten times. This chain links TRBV4-1 with TRBJ1-2; a weak D match, TRBD1 (5 bases). Germline V gene sequence: CDR1 MGHRA, CDR2 YSYEKL. This CDR3 spans 15 amino acids. V shed 4 bases and J shed 6 bases, with 18 bases lying between them. For the CDR3, the DNA is TGCGCCAGCAGCCTATCAGGGTTCCAAGACCATGGCTACACCTTC. It codes for CASSLSGFQDHGYTF.

This clonotype was detected only a few times. This chain uses TRBV7-2 with TRBJ2-3; perhaps TRBD1 as D (5 bases). The CDR3 runs 15 residues. V shed 4 bases and J shed 2 bases, with 13 bases lying between them. Germline assignment: CDR1 SGHTA and CDR2 FQGNSA. The CDR3 DNA is TGTGCCAGCAGCTCCAGACAGCCCGACACAGATACGCAGTATTTT. It is translated as CASSSRQPDTDTQYF.

The sample holds many counts of this clonotype. DNA of the CDR3: TGCGCCAGCAGCTTGGGACAGAGCTCTGGGGCCAACGTCCTGACTTTC. Residues: CASSLGQSSGANVLTF. The V and J genes are TRBV5-1 and TRBJ2-6, with D perhaps matching TRBD1 (5 bases). V was shortened by 0 bases and J by 0 bases, with 7 bases between the two germline ends. The CDR3 runs 16 residues. CDR1 is SGHRS, CDR2 YFSETQ, per germline. Complete variable domain (other parts from reference TRBV5-1 and TRBJ2-6): KAGVTQTPRYLIKTRGQQVTLSCSPISGHRSVSWYQQTPGQGLQFLFEYFSETQRNKGNFPGRFSGRQFSNSRSEMNVSTLELGDSALYLCASSLGQSSGANVLTFGAGSRLTVL.

The V call is TRBV28, the J call TRBJ1-5; TRBD1 matches 11 bases. Germline V gene sequence: CDR1 MDHEN, CDR2 SYDVKM. J lost 7 bases, V lost 5 bases, and 13 bases had no gene match. CDR3 size: 17 residues. The CDR3 reads CASSQDRGRGGRQPQHF. Written as DNA, the CDR3 is TGTGCCAGCAGTCAGGACAGGGGGCGCGGGGGACGGCAGCCCCAGCATTTT.

This clonotype was picked up a small number of times. The chain carries TRBV20-1 and TRBJ2-7; tentatively, D is TRBD2 (5 bases). CDR3 size: 13 residues. Between the trimmed V and J ends, which lost 1 base and 7 bases, there was a span of 14 bases. Germline V CDR1 and CDR2: DFQATT, SNEGSKA (reference sequence). The DNA for the CDR3 is TGCAGTGCTAGAGCCGTTTCAACGGGGGAGCAGTACTTC. Translated: CSARAVSTGEQYF.

As concerns this clonotype: This may stem from a read error, because a much larger clone lies one nucleotide away. V and J are TRBV7-9 and TRBJ2-7, with 8 bases fitting TRBD1. Per germline, CDR1 SEHNR and CDR2 FQNEAQ (reference sequence). The CDR3 is 16 amino acids. Trimming took 5 bases from V and 3 from J; bases not matched to a gene: 12. CDR3 amino acids: CASSVDPGQGDYEQYF. DNA for the CDR3: TGTGCCAGCAGCGTAGATCCCGGACAGGGAGACTACGAGCAGTACTTC.

This clonotype occurred many times. The chain combines TRBV7-8 with TRBJ1-1; no clear D. V shed 4 bases and J shed 2 bases, with 11 bases lying between them. Germline V CDR1 and CDR2: SGHVS, FQNEAQ. The CDR3 totals 14 residues. CDR3 sequence: CASSSARLNTEAFF. CDR3 DNA: TGTGCCAGCAGCTCAGCCCGACTCAACACTGAAGCTTTCTTT. The variable domain in full, with the rest retrieved from reference TRBV7-8 and TRBJ1-1, is GAGVSQSPRYKVAKRGQDVALRCDPISGHVSLFWYQQALGQGPEFLTYFQNEAQLDKSGLPSDRFFAERPEGSVSTLKIQRTQQEDSAVYLCASSSARLNTEAFFGQGTRLTVV.

This clonotype was observed many times. V gene TRBV20-1 combines with J gene TRBJ2-5, with a tentative D call TRBD2 (5 bases). CDR3 length: 13 residues. The germline V gene encodes CDR1 DFQATT and CDR2 SNEGSKA (reference sequence). V was trimmed by 1 base and J by 1 base, leaving 7 bases between them. CDR3 region: CSARGRGQETQYF. As DNA, the CDR3 is TGCAGTGCTAGAGGACGGGGCCAAGAGACCCAGTACTTC.

This clonotype was counted between two and nine times. The CDR3 reads CSAEQGLETQYF. The CDR3 DNA reads TGCAGTGCAGAACAGGGGTTAGAGACCCAGTACTTC. The rearrangement links TRBV20-1 to TRBJ2-5, with 7 bases aligning to TRBD1. The CDR3 extends over 12 amino acids. V gave up 6 bases and J gave up 4 bases; unmatched junction bases: 5. Germline V gives CDR1 DFQATT, CDR2 SNEGSKA (reference sequence).

This clonotype was recorded many times. This chain connects TRBV3-1 to TRBJ2-7; TRBD1 might be the D (6 bases). Trimming took 1 base from V and 2 from J, leaving 9 bases between them. The germline gives CDR1 LGHDT, CDR2 YNNKEL (reference sequence). CDR3 length: 14 residues. Here the CDR3 DNA reads TGTGCCAGCAGCCAAGCAGGGGATACCTACGAGCAGTACTTC. Amino acid sequence: CASSQAGDTYEQYF.

The chain employs TRBV7-9 and TRBJ2-5; weak D call: TRBD2 (5 bases). The CDR3 sequence is 14 residues long. CDR1 and CDR2 from the germline V gene are SEHNR and FQNEAQ (reference sequence). V was cut by 5 bases and J by 4 bases, with 14 bases left in between. The DNA for the CDR3 is TGTGCCAGCAGCCTAGACGGACTCTTAGAGACCCAGTACTTC. This sequence encodes CASSLDGLLETQYF.

This sequence joins TRBV6-2 or TRBV6-3 and TRBJ1-2; no clear D gene. The CDR3 is 14 amino acids. Germline loops: CDR1 MNHEY, CDR2 SVGEGT. Trimming left V 7 bases short and J 4 bases short, with 16 bases between. CDR3 residues: CASIKAGTIYGYTF. The CDR3 DNA follows: TGTGCCAGCATCAAGGCGGGAACAATCTATGGCTACACCTTC.

This clonotype appeared a few times. V is TRBV20-1 and J is TRBJ1-5, with D uncertain. With 4 bases removed from V and 0 bases from J, the gap between germline ends came to 10 bases. The germline gives CDR1 DFQATT, CDR2 SNEGSKA (reference sequence). The CDR3 loop spans 14 amino acids. The DNA of the CDR3 is TGCAGTGCTAAAGATGTAAATAGCAATCAGCCCCAGCATTTT. It codes for CSAKDVNSNQPQHF.

This clonotype was seen at least ten times. The chain combines TRBV4-3 with TRBJ1-1; D is ambiguous. Germline-derived CDR1 and CDR2 are LGHNA and YSLEER. The CDR3 loop spans 15 amino acids. Trimming removed 4 bases from V and 0 bases from J, with 12 bases in between. CDR3 sequence: CASSPARSMNTEAFF. In DNA form, the CDR3 reads TGCGCCAGCAGCCCGGCCAGGAGCATGAACACTGAAGCTTTCTTT.

For the CDR3, the DNA is TGCAGTGCTAGACCCCCAACGGGGCCTTTCGAATTGGGGAAAGACGAGCAGTACTTC. Its protein is CSARPPTGPFELGKDEQYF. The chain joins TRBV20-1 to TRBJ2-7; D may match TRBD1 or TRBD2 (5 bases each). CDR1 and CDR2 from the germline V gene are DFQATT and SNEGSKA (reference sequence). There are 19 residues in the CDR3. V was cut by 2 bases and J by 5 bases, with 31 bases left in between.

This clonotype has at least ten counts. V is TRBV29-1 and J is TRBJ2-3, with D perhaps TRBD1 or TRBD2 (5 bases each). The germline V gene encodes CDR1 SQVTM and CDR2 ANQGSEA. Trimming took 6 bases from V and 4 from J, leaving 14 bases between them. The CDR3 has 13 residues. The CDR3 DNA sequence: TGCAGCGTCCAAGGGGCACTAGCAGATACGCAGTATTTT. It codes for CSVQGALADTQYF.

This clonotype was counted at least ten times. V usage is TRBV6-2 or TRBV6-3 and J usage is TRBJ2-1; D possibly corresponds to TRBD1 (6 bases). The V gene lost 0 bases and the J gene lost 4 bases, with 10 bases spanning the gap. Germline V gene data show CDR1 as MNHEY and CDR2 as SVGEGT. The length of the CDR3 is 15 residues. The CDR3 loop is CASSYSGAPYNEQFF. The CDR3, as DNA: TGTGCCAGCAGTTACTCGGGGGCCCCTTACAATGAGCAGTTCTTC.

This clonotype was seen repeatedly, ten times or more. The chain has TRBV12-3 or TRBV12-4 and TRBJ1-1; unclear D gene. Trimming removed 4 bases from V and 1 base from J, with 16 bases in between. The CDR3 extends over 16 amino acids. The CDR3 bases are TGTGCCAGCAGTTCTGGTCTCCGCGTTGAGAACACTGAAGCTTTCTTT. Its translation is CASSSGLRVENTEAFF.

This clonotype was found a few times. The rearrangement uses TRBV29-1 and TRBJ1-4; D gene uncertain. Germline-derived CDR1 and CDR2 are SQVTM and ANQGSEA. This CDR3 is built from 13 residues. V was pared by 6 bases and J by 0 bases, with 8 bases between. The CDR3 DNA is TGCAGCGTAGCAGTTGCAACTAATGAAAAACTGTTTTTT. The encoded protein is CSVAVATNEKLFF.

This clonotype has at least ten counts. V usage is TRBV4-3 and J usage is TRBJ2-2; D call uncertain. From germline, CDR1 is LGHNA and CDR2 YSLEER. V was pared by 3 bases and J by 0 bases, with 5 bases between. This CDR3 region has 14 residues. The CDR3 DNA reads as TGCGCCAGCAGCCAGGAATCGAACACCGGGGAGCTGTTTTTT. Translating gives CASSQESNTGELFF.

In its sample, this clonotype was seen a few times. The chain links TRBV29-1 to TRBJ2-6; 9 nucleotides agree with TRBD1. This CDR3 spans 17 amino acids. V dropped 1 base and J dropped 1; count of bases not matched to a gene: 5. The germline V gene encodes CDR1 SQVTM and CDR2 ANQGSEA. For the CDR3, the DNA is TGCAGCGTTGAAGGGAGACAGGGGGATTCTGGGGCCAACGTCCTGACTTTC. This codes for CSVEGRQGDSGANVLTF.